This T cell receptor beta chain came from a study of blood T cell repertoires in COVID-19. Across the whole study: The United States, Italy and Spain were the sources of the acute and convalescent COVID-19 samples. Sample material is recorded as cDNA or gDNA derived from T cells, B-cell-depleted T cells, or PBMCs.

This clone was detected once. As originally analysed: It was from reference gene primer amplification that nucleated cell counts were estimated. Assay: immunoSEQ multiplex PCR; the TCRdb copy retains only in-frame clones and omits some. V, J and clone size derive from that table, while D and trimming were established from the DNA sequence. The sample has approximately 290,000 clones, around 89% seen once. The V and J ends lost 5 bases and 7 bases, in that order; junction bases with no gene match: 14. The germline V gene encodes CDR1 LNHDA and CDR2 SQIVND (reference sequence). This CDR3 contains 16 residues.

The chain uses TRBV19 and TRBJ1-2; the match to TRBD1 covers 9 bases. This TCR came from a man younger than 45 with acute or convalescent COVID-19. The sequenced sample consisted of peripheral blood. The CDR3 DNA reads as TGTGCCAGTAGTTCCGCGGGGACAGGGAGGGAGCGTGGCTACACCTTC. This translates into CASSSAGTGRERGYTF. The full variable domain, with the rest looked up from reference TRBV19 and TRBJ1-2, is DGGITQSPKYLFRKEGQNVTLSCEQNLNHDAMYWYRQDPGQGLRLIYYSQIVNDFQKGDIAEGYSVSREKKESFPLTVTSAQKNPTAFYLCASSSAGTGRERGYTFGSGTRLTVV.